The 22 T cell receptor beta chains below were found in one sample sequenced in a study of blood T cell repertoires in COVID-19. Method: immunoSEQ multiplex PCR; TCRdb's copy keeps in-frame clones and lacks some. This table holds almost 500,000 clones, around nine tenths found once. Sequencing was performed on PBMCs or T cells enriched from blood (not recorded which). Source of these receptors: a woman between 55 and 75 years old who had recovered from COVID-19.

This clone was seen a single time. This CDR3 is also generated by other DNA sequences in the sample. The chain links TRBV19 to TRBJ1-3, with no clear D. Trimming stripped 3 bases from V and 0 bases from J, with 9 bases between. This CDR3 comprises 15 residues. Germline V lookup: CDR1 LNHDA, CDR2 SQIVND (reference sequence). For the CDR3, the DNA is TGTGCCAGTAGTATTGGGAGGTTCTCTGGAAACACCATATATTTT. This sequence encodes CASSIGRFSGNTIYF.

This chain connects TRBV5-1 to TRBJ2-1, with D perhaps TRBD2 (5 bases). Per the germline V gene, CDR1 is SGHRS and CDR2 is YFSETQ. V lost 9 bases, J lost 3 bases, and 16 bases lay in between. The CDR3 runs 14 residues. Written as DNA, the CDR3 is TGCGCCACCGCCAGTGGGAGTAACTACAATGAGCAGTTCTTC. Encoded protein: CATASGSNYNEQFF.

The rearrangement uses TRBV4-1 and TRBJ2-3; 9 bases are shared with TRBD2. The ends lost 4 bases at V and 4 bases at J; junction bases unmatched: 6. The CDR3 is made up of 15 amino acids. In germline, CDR1 is MGHRA, CDR2 YSYEKL. CDR3 protein: CASSLSGGWADTQYF. As DNA, the CDR3 is TGCGCCAGCAGCCTTAGCGGGGGCTGGGCAGATACGCAGTATTTT.

The CDR3 nucleotides read TGTGCCAGCAGCCGGACTGGTAACACAGATACGCAGTATTTT. The encoded protein is CASSRTGNTDTQYF. This chain links TRBV5-6 with TRBJ2-3; perhaps TRBD2 as D (5 bases). The CDR3 runs 14 residues. Germline-derived CDR1 and CDR2 are SGHDT and YYEEEE. V was shortened by 4 bases and J by 2 bases, with 11 bases between the two germline ends.

V is TRBV3-1 (or the pseudogene TRBV3-2) and J is TRBJ1-6, with D possibly TRBD1 on 6 matching bases. This CDR3 comprises 13 residues. Per the germline V gene, CDR1 is LGHDT and CDR2 is YNNKEL (reference sequence). Trimming pared 7 bases from V and 5 bases from J, leaving 9 bases between. The CDR3 DNA reads as TGTGCCAGCACCCGGACAGATAATTCACCCCTCCACTTT. Translated: CASTRTDNSPLHF.

This clone was seen a few times. The chain combines TRBV25-1 with TRBJ1-4; 9 bases fit TRBD1. Germline assignment: CDR1 MGHDK and CDR2 SYGVNS. The CDR3 has 16 amino acids. V was pared by 1 base and J by 8 bases, with 8 bases of the junction left unmatched. CDR3 bases: TGTGCCAGCAGTGAATCTCACAGGGGGCTGAGCGAAAAACTGTTTTTT. It codes for CASSESHRGLSEKLFF.

The chain couples TRBV9 to TRBJ1-1, with 9 bases that match TRBD1. The CDR3 consists of 17 residues. V shed 0 bases, J shed 1 base, and the junction held 7 bases outside the gene matches. The V gene's germline CDR1 is SGDLS and CDR2 YYNGEE. CDR3 DNA sequence: TGTGCCAGCAGCGTAGATCCTCGGACAGGGGCGAACACTGAAGCTTTCTTT. Amino acids: CASSVDPRTGANTEAFF.

This clone was seen a single time. The chain is built from TRBV5-1 and TRBJ2-4, with 9 bases lining up with TRBD2. The junction had 0 bases not matched to a gene; V was cut back by 0 bases and J by 8 bases. The germline CDR1 and CDR2 sequences are SGHRS and YFSETQ. The CDR3 covers 13 residues. The CDR3 protein is CASSLGLADIQYF. DNA for the CDR3: TGCGCCAGCAGCTTGGGACTAGCGGACATTCAGTACTTC.

The V gene is TRBV21-1, the J gene TRBJ2-7; TRBD1, as called in the table, went unchecked against the DNA. TRBV21-1 is an annotated pseudogene. CDR3 length equals 17 residues. The CDR3 DNA sequence: TGTGCCAGCAGCTCTAGTGCAGATTGGGGCAGTCCCTACGAGCAGTACGTC. Its translation is CASSSSADWGSPYEQYV.

CDR3 DNA sequence: TGTGCCACGATCAAACCGGGGACTGGAAACACCATATATTTT. Encoded protein: CATIKPGTGNTIYF. The chain links TRBV10-3 to TRBJ1-3; D is ambiguous. The CDR3 totals 14 residues. The ends were cut back, 10 bases at V and 2 bases at J, with 15 bases in the middle. Germline V gives CDR1 ENHRY, CDR2 SYGVKD.

The chain employs TRBV30 and TRBJ1-3; 9 bases fit TRBD1. This CDR3 is built from 14 residues. The V and J ends lost 0 bases and 9 bases, in that order; junction bases with no gene match: 6. Germline V gives CDR1 GTSNPN, CDR2 SVGIG (reference sequence). The CDR3 loop is CAWSVGQGSSTIYF. The DNA of the CDR3 is TGTGCCTGGAGTGTAGGACAGGGGAGTAGCACCATATATTTT.

A single count supports this clone. The chain recombines TRBV6-5 with TRBJ1-6; no clear D. Germline CDR1 and CDR2: MNHEY and SVGAGI. The CDR3 length is 13 residues. Trimming removed 6 bases at V and 5 bases at J, with 8 bases between. The CDR3 nucleotides read TGTGCCAGCAGGCCCGGTAATAATTCACCCCTCCACTTT. Protein sequence: CASRPGNNSPLHF.

V usage is TRBV11-2 and J usage is TRBJ1-2; D gene unclear. Looked up from germline, CDR1 is SGHAT and CDR2 is FQNNGV. Trimming removed 0 bases at V and 3 bases at J, with 8 bases between. The CDR3 sequence is 14 residues long. CDR3 loop: CASSLDRGYYGYTF. The CDR3 DNA is TGTGCCAGCAGCTTAGATCGAGGGTACTATGGCTACACCTTC.

The V and J genes are TRBV23-1 and TRBJ2-7; perhaps TRBD1 as D (6 bases). TRBV23-1 falls under the ORF class, with uncertain function. V was cut by 0 bases and J by 4 bases, with 19 bases left in between. The CDR3 loop spans 17 amino acids. The CDR3 sequence is CASSQSWGPLRLYEQYV. CDR3 DNA: TGCGCCAGCAGTCAATCGTGGGGGCCCCTACGTCTGTACGAGCAGTACGTC.

The chain uses TRBV19 and TRBJ2-3; D might be TRBD1 (6 bases). Trimming cost V 7 bases and J 8 bases, with 31 bases left between them. The germline gives CDR1 LNHDA, CDR2 SQIVND (reference sequence). The CDR3 sequence is 18 residues long. In nucleotides, the CDR3 is TGTGCCAGTACCGGGGCCGGCAGGGGCCCCGGCATCAGCCGTACGCAGTATTTT. Translated, it gives CASTGAGRGPGISRTQYF. The entire variable domain, with the rest obtained from reference TRBV19 and TRBJ2-3, is as follows: DGGITQSPKYLFRKEGQNVTLSCEQNLNHDAMYWYRQDPGQGLRLIYYSQIVNDFQKGDIAEGYSVSREKKESFPLTVTSAQKNPTAFYLCASTGAGRGPGISRTQYFGPGTRLTVL.

This chain joins TRBV4-2 and TRBJ2-7; 11 bases are a match to TRBD2. CDR1 LGHNA and CDR2 YNFKEQ come from the germline V gene. V was clipped by 1 base and J by 0 bases; unmatched bases: 8. The length of the CDR3 is 18 residues. In DNA, the CDR3 is TGTGCCAGCAGCCAAGTGTTAGCGGGGGGGCCGAGCTCCTACGAGCAGTACTTC. Protein product: CASSQVLAGGPSSYEQYF.

The chain joins TRBV10-3 to TRBJ1-2, with 9 bases lining up with TRBD1. The CDR3 is 13 amino acids. With V trimmed by 4 bases and J by 9 bases, 6 bases remained unmatched. Germline CDR1 reads ENHRY; CDR2 reads SYGVKD. CDR3 sequence reads: CAISALQGASYTF. The DNA of the CDR3 is TGTGCCATCAGTGCTTTACAGGGGGCGAGCTACACCTTC.

The chain recombines TRBV4-2 with TRBJ2-3; 10 nucleotides line up with TRBD2. J gave up 4 bases and V 0 bases, and 10 bases lay outside the gene matches. The germline gives CDR1 LGHNA, CDR2 YNFKEQ. This CDR3 contains 18 residues. CDR3 amino acids: CASSQDRVLAGVSDTQYF. The CDR3 bases are TGTGCCAGCAGCCAAGATCGGGTCCTAGCGGGGGTATCAGATACGCAGTATTTT.

The chain joins TRBV5-1 to TRBJ2-3, with 10 bases that match TRBD2. This CDR3 is built from 17 residues. V shed 2 bases, J shed 3 bases, and the junction held 9 bases outside the gene matches. Germline V gene lookup returns CDR1 SGHRS and CDR2 YFSETQ. CDR3 in amino acids: CASSLMRLAGVTDTQYF. The CDR3 DNA sequence: TGCGCCAGCAGCTTAATGCGGCTAGCGGGGGTTACAGATACGCAGTATTTT.

The chain employs TRBV11-3 and TRBJ2-7; 8 bases line up with TRBD2. This CDR3 region has 14 residues. Germline V CDR1 and CDR2: SGHNT, YENEEA. V lost 5 bases to trimming and J lost 0 bases; unmatched junction nucleotides: 3. The CDR3 loop reads CASSGGGSSYEQYF. The CDR3 DNA reads as TGTGCCAGCAGCGGCGGGGGGAGCTCCTACGAGCAGTACTTC.

This chain connects TRBV6-1 to TRBJ1-6; the D gene is possibly TRBD1 (6 bases). Between the trimmed V and J ends, which lost 1 base and 10 bases, there was a span of 14 bases. CDR1 and CDR2 (germline): MNHNS, SASEGT. CDR3 length: 15 amino acids. CDR3 sequence (DNA): TGTGCCAGCAGTGAAGACTCCAGGGGAGGGTCACCCCTCCACTTT. It translates to CASSEDSRGGSPLHF.

This clone was seen a few times. This chain links TRBV15 with TRBJ1-1; 11 bases match TRBD1. CDR1 and CDR2 from the germline V gene are LNHNV and YYDKDF (reference sequence). CDR3 length equals 14 residues. J gave up 5 bases and V 8 bases, and 7 bases lay outside the gene matches. CDR3 in DNA: TGTGCCACCGAGAGGGACAGGGGGATTACTGAAGCTTTCTTT. Translation: CATERDRGITEAFF.